This paragraph reports one TCR beta chain. The sample is drawn from a study of T cells in Graves' hyperthyroidism and ophthalmopathy. Germline V CDR1 and CDR2: LGHNA, YSLEER. The CDR3 loop spans 16 amino acids. Trimming stripped 0 bases from V and 3 bases from J, with 15 bases between. Amplification targeted TCR beta CDR3 regions from RNA transcripts. The primer set for the first-round RT-PCR of the TCR CDR3 was HTBI. TCRdb reprocessed the multiplex PCR reads via MiXCR and lists one record per CDR3 protein. Found here are about 420,000 distinct CDR3 sequences, 15% to 19% of them singletons; the top ten hold 13% to 15%.

The genes are TRBV4-3 and TRBJ2-7, with a possible D match to TRBD1 (5 bases). The receptor was derived from a woman younger than 30 with Graves' hyperthyroidism. Material for sequencing was blood. CDR3: CASSQDPQATLYEQYF. Here the CDR3 DNA reads TGCGCCAGCAGCCAAGATCCACAGGCGACCCTCTACGAGCAGTACTTC.